The 13 T cell receptor beta chains given below trace back to one sample, sequenced in a study of cytomegalovirus exposure and HLA in healthy donors. PCR used 60 Vbeta primers and 13 Jbeta primers. Repertoires were generated with immunoSEQ multiplex PCR, while TCRdb's copy carries only in-frame clones and drops some. The sample lists 100,000 to 150,000 clones; around 83% were seen once. The source material was PBMCs. These receptors came from a girl aged 2-10 years in good health and CMV-seronegative.

The V call is TRBV27, the J call TRBJ1-5; 9 positions agree with TRBD1. The CDR3 runs to 15 residues. The V gene end was trimmed by 6 bases and the J gene end by 3 bases; junction bases not matched to a gene: 6. Germline CDR1 is MNHEY and CDR2 is SMNVEV (reference sequence). CDR3 loop: CASSYGQGNNQPQHF. The CDR3, as DNA: TGTGCCAGCAGCTACGGACAGGGGAACAATCAGCCCCAGCATTTT.

This chain uses TRBV6-5 with TRBJ2-6; the D gene is possibly TRBD2 (5 bases). Trimming removed 2 bases at V and 1 base at J, with 6 bases between. The CDR3 totals 15 residues. Germline V CDR1 and CDR2: MNHEY, SVGAGI. This chain's CDR3 is CASSYTGSGANVLTF. The CDR3 nucleotides read TGTGCCAGCAGTTACACGGGGTCTGGGGCCAACGTCCTGACTTTC.

This clone came up once. J is TRBJ2-4 and V is TRBV2, with 8 bases identical to TRBD1. The germline gives CDR1 SNHLY, CDR2 FYNNEI. CDR3 length: 13 residues. The V segment lost 9 bases and the J segment 5 bases; nucleotides outside the gene matches: 6. CDR3 amino acids: CASAEDRENIQYF. In nucleotides, the CDR3 is TGTGCCAGTGCTGAGGACAGGGAAAACATTCAGTACTTC.

The chain couples TRBV15 to TRBJ2-1; the match to TRBD1 covers 9 bases. The CDR3 runs to 16 residues. V lost 5 bases, J lost 4 bases, and 9 bases stayed unmatched. Germline CDR1 reads LNHNV; CDR2 reads YYDKDF (reference sequence). In DNA form, the CDR3 reads TGTGCCACCAGCCCAGACCGGGACAGGGAATACAATGAGCAGTTCTTC. Protein: CATSPDRDREYNEQFF.

The table lists this clone with a few counts. CDR3 residues: CASRPDRNYGYTF. In DNA, the CDR3 is TGTGCCAGCAGACCCGACAGAAACTATGGCTACACCTTC. The chain is built from TRBV6-5 and TRBJ1-2, with a possible D match to TRBD1 (5 bases). The germline gives CDR1 MNHEY, CDR2 SVGAGI. V was trimmed by 6 bases and J by 2 bases, leaving 10 bases between them. There are 13 residues in the CDR3.

The chain has TRBV7-9 and TRBJ1-2, with D tentatively TRBD1 (5 bases). Germline CDR1 reads SEHNR; CDR2 reads FQNEAQ (reference sequence). The CDR3 is 15 amino acids. Trimming took off 4 bases at V and 5 bases at J, with 17 bases between the two ends. Written as DNA, the CDR3 is TGTGCCAGCAGCTCCCAAGGGGTTATTGAGTATGGCTACACCTTC. Amino acids: CASSSQGVIEYGYTF. Full variable domain (missing parts from reference TRBV7-9 and TRBJ1-2): DTGVSQNPRHKITKRGQNVTFRCDPISEHNRLYWYRQTLGQGPEFLTYFQNEAQLEKSRLLSDRFSAERPKGSFSTLEIQRTEQGDSAMYLCASSSQGVIEYGYTFGSGTRLTVV.

The rearrangement links TRBV4-1 to TRBJ1-2; 9 nucleotides line up with TRBD1. Germline V gives CDR1 MGHRA, CDR2 YSYEKL. The CDR3 covers 15 residues. V trimming: 10 bases; J trimming: 4 bases; junction bases outside the gene matches: 13. In DNA, the CDR3 is TGCGCCACCGCCTCCCGACAGGGGGTGATCTATGGCTACACCTTC. It encodes CATASRQGVIYGYTF.

The chain recombines TRBV28 with TRBJ2-7; D is ambiguous. Trimming took 3 bases from V and 3 from J, leaving 18 bases between them. The CDR3 totals 16 residues. In germline, CDR1 is MDHEN, CDR2 SYDVKM. Here the CDR3 DNA reads TGTGCCAGCAGTTTTCATAGGATCCAGGTAGACTACGAGCAGTACTTC. It codes for CASSFHRIQVDYEQYF.

The rearrangement links TRBV19 to TRBJ2-7, with 8 bases lining up with TRBD1. The CDR3 has 11 amino acids. Germline values: CDR1 LNHDA, CDR2 SQIVND (reference sequence). The V gene end was trimmed by 10 bases and the J gene end by 6 bases; junction bases not matched to a gene: 5. Here the CDR3 DNA reads TGTGCCACCTCACAGGGGGGCGAGCAGTACTTC. Protein product: CATSQGGEQYF.

This clone appeared a few times. The chain links TRBV15 to TRBJ1-5; D gene unclear. The CDR3 runs to 14 residues. Looked up from germline, CDR1 is LNHNV and CDR2 is YYDKDF (reference sequence). Trimming pared 1 base from V and 3 bases from J, leaving 7 bases between. The CDR3 here is CATSRAGSNQPQHF. The CDR3 coding sequence is TGTGCCACCAGCAGAGCGGGGTCCAATCAGCCCCAGCATTTT. The whole variable domain, remainder taken from reference TRBV15 and TRBJ1-5, is DAMVIQNPRYQVTQFGKPVTLSCSQTLNHNVMYWYQQKSSQAPKLLFHYYDKDFNNEADTPDNFQSRRPNTSFCFLDIRSPGLGDTAMYLCATSRAGSNQPQHFGDGTRLSIL.

This chain links TRBV19 with TRBJ2-2; D ambiguous. The V and J ends lost 4 bases and 7 bases respectively, with 7 bases between them. The CDR3 has 12 amino acids. Germline-derived CDR1 and CDR2 are LNHDA and SQIVND (reference sequence). CDR3 nucleotides: TGTGCCAGTAGTAAGAGTAGCGGGGAGCTGTTTTTT. Translation: CASSKSSGELFF.

This clone was observed a few times. The chain carries TRBV5-6 and TRBJ1-1; D is ambiguous. This CDR3 region has 16 residues. Germline CDR1 SGHDT, CDR2 YYEEEE. V gave up 8 bases and J gave up 0 bases, with 20 bases separating them. In nucleotides, the CDR3 is TGTGCCAGTACCGGATACGCAGGTCCCCTGAACACTGAAGCTTTCTTT. It codes for CASTGYAGPLNTEAFF.

This chain uses TRBV2 with TRBJ1-6; D is unclear. The CDR3 extends over 13 amino acids. CDR1 and CDR2 from the germline V gene are SNHLY and FYNNEI. V gave up 8 bases and J gave up 11 bases, with 16 bases separating them. CDR3 in DNA: TGTGCCAGCGCGGTTGGATTCCTTGCACCCCTCCACTTT. This sequence encodes CASAVGFLAPLHF.